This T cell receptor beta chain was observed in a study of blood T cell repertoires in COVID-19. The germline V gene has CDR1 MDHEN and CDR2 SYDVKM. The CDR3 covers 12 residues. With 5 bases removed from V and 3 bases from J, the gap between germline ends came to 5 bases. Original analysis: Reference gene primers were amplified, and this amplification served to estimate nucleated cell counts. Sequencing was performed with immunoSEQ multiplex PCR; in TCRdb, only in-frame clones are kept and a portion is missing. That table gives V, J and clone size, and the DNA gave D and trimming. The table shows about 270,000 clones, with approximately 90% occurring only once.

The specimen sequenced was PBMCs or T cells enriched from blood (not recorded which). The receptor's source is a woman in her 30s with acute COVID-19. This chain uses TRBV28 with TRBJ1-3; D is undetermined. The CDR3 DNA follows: TGTGCCAGCAGTGAGGGTGGAAACACCATATATTTT. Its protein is CASSEGGNTIYF.